The clone carrying this T cell receptor beta chain was detected only once. The data belong to a study of blood T cell repertoires in COVID-19. Study-level information: Italy, Spain and the United States were the sources of the convalescent and acute COVID-19 samples. The analysed material was cDNA or gDNA that came from T cells, B-cell-depleted T cells, or PBMCs.

Methods used by the authors: Estimation of nucleated cell counts was performed using reference gene primer amplification. Sequencing used immunoSEQ multiplex PCR; TCRdb keeps in-frame clones, though not all of them. From that table come the V and J calls and clone size; the DNA was used to work out D and trimming. Of some 10,000 clones listed, 88% are singletons. This CDR3 contains 16 residues. The junction had 11 bases not matched to a gene; V was cut back by 7 bases and J by 6 bases. Per the germline V gene, CDR1 is LGHNT and CDR2 is FRNRAP. The TCR was taken from a human donor in a cohort sampled during active COVID-19. The V gene is TRBV12-5, the J gene TRBJ2-3, with 12 positions matching TRBD2. Sequenced material: peripheral blood. This CDR3 is CASAQGLAGGLDTQYF. The CDR3 bases are TGTGCTAGTGCTCAAGGGCTAGCGGGGGGGTTGGATACGCAGTATTTT.